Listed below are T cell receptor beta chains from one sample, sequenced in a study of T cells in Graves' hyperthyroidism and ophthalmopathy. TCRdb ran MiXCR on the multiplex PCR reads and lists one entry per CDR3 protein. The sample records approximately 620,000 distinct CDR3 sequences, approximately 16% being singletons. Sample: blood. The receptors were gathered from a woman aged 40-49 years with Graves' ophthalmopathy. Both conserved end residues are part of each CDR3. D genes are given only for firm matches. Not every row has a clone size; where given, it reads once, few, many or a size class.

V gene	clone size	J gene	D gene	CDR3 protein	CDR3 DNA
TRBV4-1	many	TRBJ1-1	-	CASSQGPEAFF	TGCGCCAGCAGCCAAGGACCTGAAGCTTTCTTT
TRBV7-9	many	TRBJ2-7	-	CASSLTSGTYEQYF	TGTGCCAGCAGCTTAACTTCCGGTACCTACGAGCAGTACTTC
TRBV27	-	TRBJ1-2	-	CASSAQINYGYTF	TGTGCCAGCAGTGCACAGATAAACTATGGCTACACCTTC
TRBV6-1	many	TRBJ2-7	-	CASSETGTYEQYF	TGTGCCAGCAGTGAAACAGGTACCTACGAGCAGTACTTC
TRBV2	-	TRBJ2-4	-	CASSEFSGIAKNIQYF	TGTGCCAGCAGTGAATTTAGCGGAATAGCCAAAAACATTCAGTACTTC
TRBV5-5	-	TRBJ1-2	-	CASSWDRDTYGYTF	TGTGCCAGCAGCTGGGACCGGGACACCTATGGCTACACCTTC
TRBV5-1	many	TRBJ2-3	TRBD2	CASSTGLVIDTQYF	TGCGCCAGCAGCACGGGACTAGTTATAGATACGCAGTATTTT
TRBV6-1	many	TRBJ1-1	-	CASSDPALINTEAFF	TGTGCCAGCAGTGACCCCGCGTTGATAAACACTGAAGCTTTCTTT
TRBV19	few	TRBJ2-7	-	CASRGSSTGEQYF	TGTGCCAGTAGGGGAAGTTCCACCGGCGAGCAGTACTTC
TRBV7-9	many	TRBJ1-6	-	CASSLDVSNSPLHF	TGTGCCAGCAGCTTAGATGTCAGCAATTCACCCCTCCACTTT
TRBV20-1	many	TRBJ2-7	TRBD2	CSAREGLAGVYEQYF	TGCAGTGCTAGAGAAGGACTAGCGGGAGTTTACGAGCAGTACTTC
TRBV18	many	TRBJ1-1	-	CASSPHRENTEAFF	TGTGCCAGCTCACCACACCGGGAGAACACTGAAGCTTTCTTT
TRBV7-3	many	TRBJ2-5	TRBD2	CASSLTGALAGQETQYF	TGTGCCAGCAGCTTAACGGGGGCCTTAGCGGGACAAGAGACCCAGTACTTC
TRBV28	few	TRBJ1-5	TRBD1	CASSQGGGQGAFQPQHF	TGTGCCAGCAGTCAGGGAGGGGGACAGGGGGCTTTTCAGCCCCAGCATTTT
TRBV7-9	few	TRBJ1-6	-	CASSRDTYSPLHF	TGTGCCAGCAGCCGGGACACTTATTCACCCCTCCACTTT
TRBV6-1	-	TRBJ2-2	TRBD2	CASRSSGYTGELFF	TGTGCCAGCAGGTCTAGCGGTTACACCGGGGAGCTGTTTTTT
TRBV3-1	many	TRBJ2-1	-	CASSQVAGNNEQFF	TGTGCCAGCAGCCAAGTGGCAGGGAACAATGAGCAGTTCTTC
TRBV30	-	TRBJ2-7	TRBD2	CAWISPSGKGSYEQYF	TGTGCCTGGATATCGCCTAGCGGGAAAGGCTCCTACGAGCAGTACTTC
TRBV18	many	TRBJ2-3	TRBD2	CASSQRLAGTTDTQYF	TGTGCCAGCTCACAGCGACTAGCGGGTACCACAGATACGCAGTATTTT
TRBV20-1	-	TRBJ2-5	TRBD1	CSARQGAGSETQYF	TGCAGTGCTAGACAGGGGGCAGGGTCGGAGACCCAGTACTTC
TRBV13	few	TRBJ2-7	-	CASSPHLPTYEQYF	TGTGCCAGCAGCCCTCACCTACCGACATACGAGCAGTACTTC
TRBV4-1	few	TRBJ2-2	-	CASSQVGGGTYTGELFF	TGCGCCAGCAGCCAAGTTGGCGGCGGGACTTACACCGGGGAGCTGTTTTTT
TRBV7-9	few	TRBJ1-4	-	CASSYGASNEKLFF	TGTGCCAGCAGTTACGGGGCCTCAAATGAAAAACTGTTTTTT
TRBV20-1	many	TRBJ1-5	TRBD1	CSARLGQGAHQPQHF	TGCAGTGCTAGATTAGGGCAGGGGGCCCATCAGCCCCAGCATTTT
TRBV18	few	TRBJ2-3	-	CASSPYFLTTSTDTQYF	TGTGCCAGCTCACCATACTTCTTAACCACTAGCACAGATACGCAGTATTTT
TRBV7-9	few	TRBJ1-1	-	CASSEQQQNTEAFF	TGTGCCAGCAGTGAACAACAGCAGAACACTGAAGCTTTCTTT
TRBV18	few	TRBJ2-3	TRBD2	CASSPTQRGGTITDTQYF	TGTGCCAGCTCACCGACCCAGCGGGGGGGCACGATCACAGATACGCAGTATTTT
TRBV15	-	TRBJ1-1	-	CATSNRMNTEAFF	TGTGCCACCAGCAACCGAATGAACACTGAAGCTTTCTTT